The 22 T cell receptor beta chains in this list originate from one sample, sequenced in a study of vaccination effects on CD4 cells after COVID-19 (dated by TCRdb to the early 2020s). The receptor library was made with the immunoSEQ multiplex PCR assay. TCRdb re-hosts the immuneACCESS table, in-frame sequences only. Its copies lack some clones; in the studies checked, an unresolved V gene accounts for under half of them, and the cause for the rest is not known. Here the sample has about 44,000 clones; 76% occur a single time. The ten largest clones take up around 3.3% of the sample. After around eleven days of culture, CD4+ T cells were isolated with the EasySep CD4+ T cell isolation kit. PCR-confirmed SARS-CoV-2 infection had occurred in convalescent patients between March and December 2020, before the Alpha, Beta and Delta variants emerged in the United States. Two doses of either the BNT162b2 or the mRNA-1273 mRNA SARS-CoV-2 vaccine were administered to participants.

Their recognized antigens are unknown. The specimen comprised CD4+ T cells from PBMCs cultured without peptide, sampled after COVID-19 vaccination. Every receptor here comes from a human donor who had a prior SARS-CoV-2 infection.

The chain is built from TRBV5-1 and TRBJ1-4; 11 bases line up with TRBD1. The CDR3 has 17 amino acids. Unmatched junction bases numbered 9, after V lost 4 bases and J lost 4 bases. Germline V gives CDR1 SGHRS, CDR2 YFSETQ. The CDR3: CASSIGQGASFNEKLFF. CDR3 in DNA: TGCGCCAGCAGCATCGGACAGGGGGCGAGTTTTAATGAAAAACTGTTTTTT. The full variable domain, with the rest looked up from reference TRBV5-1 and TRBJ1-4, is KAGVTQTPRYLIKTRGQQVTLSCSPISGHRSVSWYQQTPGQGLQFLFEYFSETQRNKGNFPGRFSGRQFSNSRSEMNVSTLELGDSALYLCASSIGQGASFNEKLFFGSGTQLSVL.

The chain links TRBV5-5 to TRBJ1-1; D is possibly TRBD1 (6 bases). This CDR3 region has 14 residues. Looked up from germline, CDR1 is SGHKS and CDR2 is YYEKEE (reference sequence). Trimming cost V 1 base and J 6 bases, with 13 bases left between them. This CDR3 reads CASSLYRDGAEAFF. For the CDR3, the DNA is TGTGCCAGCAGCTTGTACAGGGATGGGGCTGAAGCTTTCTTT.

The CDR3 DNA reads as TGTGCCAGCAGCCAGGGACGCCCCGGGGGAAACTATGGCTACACCTTC. Its protein is CASSQGRPGGNYGYTF. The chain combines TRBV3-1 (or the pseudogene TRBV3-2) with TRBJ1-2, with D possibly TRBD1 on 5 matching bases. The CDR3 is 16 residues long. Germline CDR1 LGHDT, CDR2 YNNKEL (reference sequence). V lost 3 bases, J lost 2 bases, and 16 bases lay in between.

The rearrangement joins TRBV5-1 to TRBJ2-1, with D tentatively TRBD2 (5 bases). The CDR3 length is 15 residues. Deletions cut 2 bases from V and 3 bases from J, with 12 bases between. CDR1 is SGHRS and CDR2 is YFSETQ in the germline V gene. The CDR3 sequence is CASSLIDGDYNEQFF. CDR3 nucleotide sequence: TGCGCCAGCAGCTTAATAGACGGGGACTACAATGAGCAGTTCTTC.

The chain employs TRBV4-2 and TRBJ2-2; 15 bases match TRBD2. This CDR3 contains 16 residues. The V segment lost 4 bases and the J segment 10 bases; nucleotides outside the gene matches: 7. CDR1 is LGHNA and CDR2 is YNFKEQ in the germline V gene. CDR3 coding DNA: TGTGCCAGCAGCCCCTCCGGGACTAGCGGGAGGACGGAGCTGTTTTTT. Protein sequence: CASSPSGTSGRTELFF.

V gene TRBV19 combines with J gene TRBJ2-5; 7 bases match TRBD2. Germline CDR1 reads LNHDA; CDR2 reads SQIVND (reference sequence). The CDR3 is 15 amino acids. V trimming: 3 bases; J trimming: 5 bases; junction bases outside the gene matches: 9. The CDR3 DNA is TGTGCCAGTAGTATTTGGGGGGGATTAGGGGAGACCCAGTACTTC. Amino acids: CASSIWGGLGETQYF.

The J gene is TRBJ1-4, the V gene TRBV2; a weak D match, TRBD1 (5 bases). The V end lost 8 bases, the J end lost 5 bases, and 15 bases lay between the germline ends. Germline loops: CDR1 SNHLY, CDR2 FYNNEI. The CDR3 covers 14 residues. Here the CDR3 DNA reads TGTGCCAGCTTTCGGGACTTGGGAAATGAAAAACTGTTTTTT. Protein product: CASFRDLGNEKLFF.

This chain joins TRBV6-6 and TRBJ1-5; D gene ambiguous. Per the germline V gene, CDR1 is MNHNY and CDR2 is SVGAGI (reference sequence). The CDR3 is 16 residues long. V lost 3 bases and J lost 7, with 19 bases in between. DNA for the CDR3: TGTGCCAGCAGTTATGAACAGTCCCCCCTGGGCCAGCCCCAGCATTTT. It codes for CASSYEQSPLGQPQHF.

The V gene is TRBV9, the J gene TRBJ2-3, with 9 bases identical to TRBD2. Germline V gene data show CDR1 as SGDLS and CDR2 as YYNGEE. The junction had 2 bases not matched to a gene; V was cut back by 3 bases and J by 3 bases. CDR3 size: 14 residues. DNA for the CDR3: TGTGCCAGCAGCGATAGCGGGGGTACAGATACGCAGTATTTT. This translates into CASSDSGGTDTQYF. Complete variable domain (other parts from reference TRBV9 and TRBJ2-3): DSGVTQTPKHLITATGQRVTLRCSPRSGDLSVYWYQQSLDQGLQFLIQYYNGEERAKGNILERFSAQQFPDLHSELNLSSLELGDSALYFCASSDSGGTDTQYFGPGTRLTVL.

The V and J genes are TRBV25-1 and TRBJ1-1, with 11 bases that match TRBD1. The CDR3 consists of 15 residues. Trimming removed 2 bases from V and 7 bases from J; junction bases left unmatched: 6. CDR1 is MGHDK and CDR2 is SYGVNS in the germline V gene. CDR3 in amino acids: CASSESGQGADEAFF. Here the CDR3 DNA reads TGTGCCAGCAGTGAAAGCGGACAGGGGGCTGATGAAGCTTTCTTT.

V gene TRBV18 combines with J gene TRBJ2-1, with 10 bases that match TRBD2. J lost 2 bases, V lost 2 bases, and 9 bases had no gene match. CDR1 and CDR2 (germline): KGHSH, LQKENI. This CDR3 region has 18 residues. The CDR3 protein is CASSPLSSGSLPYNEQFF. CDR3 coding DNA: TGTGCCAGCTCACCATTGTCTAGCGGGAGTTTACCCTACAATGAGCAGTTCTTC.

The V call is TRBV9, the J call TRBJ1-1; perhaps TRBD1 as D (6 bases). V was shortened by 4 bases and J by 1 base, with 8 bases between the two germline ends. Germline CDR1 SGDLS, CDR2 YYNGEE. The CDR3 runs to 13 residues. CDR3 residues: CASSIQGNTEAFF. The CDR3 DNA reads TGTGCCAGCAGCATACAGGGGAACACTGAAGCTTTCTTT. Variable domain in full (rest from reference TRBV9 and TRBJ1-1): DSGVTQTPKHLITATGQRVTLRCSPRSGDLSVYWYQQSLDQGLQFLIQYYNGEERAKGNILERFSAQQFPDLHSELNLSSLELGDSALYFCASSIQGNTEAFFGQGTRLTVV.

The sample holds a few counts of this clone. The rearrangement uses TRBV6-5 and TRBJ2-1, with 8 bases matching TRBD1. V dropped 2 bases and J dropped 12; count of bases not matched to a gene: 15. The CDR3 runs 16 residues. The V gene's germline CDR1 is MNHEY and CDR2 SVGAGI. In DNA form, the CDR3 reads TGTGCCAGCAGTTACCGCCCAGGGACAGGTCGATACCCGCAGTTCTTC. This gives the protein CASSYRPGTGRYPQFF.

The chain has TRBV5-1 and TRBJ1-1, with D possibly matching TRBD1 (5 bases). The CDR3 totals 13 residues. Germline V gene data show CDR1 as SGHRS and CDR2 as YFSETQ. Trimming shortened V by 3 bases and J by 3 bases, and 9 bases separated the two germline ends. The CDR3 coding sequence is TGCGCCAGCAGCTCCGACAGAGACACTGAAGCTTTCTTT. Translated: CASSSDRDTEAFF.

V and J are TRBV4-2 and TRBJ2-1; 9 bases are shared with TRBD2. Germline lookup yields CDR1 LGHNA and CDR2 YNFKEQ. The CDR3 covers 16 residues. V was pared by 3 bases and J by 7 bases, with 10 bases of the junction left unmatched. CDR3 amino acids: CASSQGLAGPQNEQFF. In DNA, the CDR3 is TGTGCCAGCAGCCAGGGGCTAGCGGGGCCTCAGAATGAGCAGTTCTTC.

The chain links TRBV27 to TRBJ2-7; a possible D gene is TRBD2 (6 bases). V was cut by 5 bases and J by 3 bases, with 20 bases left in between. The CDR3 has 16 residues. From germline, CDR1 is MNHEY and CDR2 SMNVEV (reference sequence). The DNA for the CDR3 is TGTGCCAGCAGTCCGGGCGAGGGGACTTTCCTCTACGAGCAGTACTTC. It yields the protein CASSPGEGTFLYEQYF.

The CDR3 loop is CASGYQGSETQYF. CDR3 DNA: TGTGCTAGTGGCTATCAGGGTTCGGAGACCCAGTACTTC. The rearrangement joins TRBV12-5 to TRBJ2-5; possible D gene TRBD1, 5 bases. V was pared by 6 bases and J by 5 bases, with 13 bases between. CDR3 length: 13 residues. Germline CDR1 and CDR2: LGHNT and FRNRAP.

This clone was detected only a few times. This chain uses TRBV6-4 with TRBJ1-5; D is ambiguous. This CDR3 is built from 14 residues. Germline values: CDR1 MRHNA, CDR2 SNTAGT. V lost 4 bases and J 2 bases, leaving 9 bases between the germline ends. The CDR3 loop is CASSVEGGNQPQHF. The CDR3 DNA is TGTGCCAGCAGTGTTGAAGGCGGCAATCAGCCCCAGCATTTT.

V and J are TRBV7-2 and TRBJ2-1; the D is unclear. Trimming left V 3 bases short and J 4 bases short, with 7 bases between. In germline, CDR1 is SGHTA, CDR2 FQGNSA. This CDR3 is built from 13 residues. The DNA of the CDR3 is TGTGCCAGCAGCTTCGGTCTATACAATGAGCAGTTCTTC. It specifies CASSFGLYNEQFF. Complete variable domain (other parts from reference TRBV7-2 and TRBJ2-1): GAGVSQSPSNKVTEKGKDVELRCDPISGHTALYWYRQSLGQGLEFLIYFQGNSAPDKSGLPSDRFSAERTGGSVSTLTIQRTQQEDSAVYLCASSFGLYNEQFFGPGTRLTVL.

This rearrangement joins TRBV24-1 to TRBJ2-3; 8 bases fit TRBD2. This CDR3 is 18 amino acids long. Per germline, CDR1 KGHDR and CDR2 SFDVKD. The V segment lost 3 bases and the J segment 2 bases; nucleotides outside the gene matches: 12. CDR3 amino acids: CATSDRSGGSGNTDTQYF. The CDR3 DNA is TGTGCCACCAGTGATCGATCTGGTGGTAGCGGGAACACAGATACGCAGTATTTT.

The chain recombines TRBV6-5 with TRBJ2-7, with a weak D call TRBD2 (6 bases). The germline gives CDR1 MNHEY, CDR2 SVGAGI. The CDR3 sequence is 14 residues long. Trimming stripped 7 bases from V and 0 bases from J, with 13 bases between. CDR3 sequence (DNA): TGTGCCAGCATGCCGGGAGCTTACTCCTACGAGCAGTACTTC. As protein: CASMPGAYSYEQYF.

The chain recombines TRBV18 with TRBJ2-7, with TRBD2 matching 8 bases. Germline V gene data show CDR1 as KGHSH and CDR2 as LQKENI. The V gene end was trimmed by 2 bases and the J gene end by 5 bases; junction bases not matched to a gene: 8. CDR3 length: 15 amino acids. The CDR3 region is CASSPRGAGAHEQYF. The CDR3 DNA is TGTGCCAGCTCACCAAGAGGAGCGGGGGCCCACGAGCAGTACTTC.